Included here is one T cell receptor beta chain sequence, with context. Antigen: not known. Trimming cost V 4 bases and J 2 bases; bases outside gene matches: 7. Germline V gene data show CDR1 as SGHRS and CDR2 as YFSETQ. The CDR3 has 15 residues. The source of the sample is a study of shared clonotypes between healthy human individuals. Study-wide findings and caveats: Naive subsets tended to show greater estimated richness than memory subsets.

The repertoire was sequenced with immunoSEQ multiplex PCR; TCRdb's copy has only in-frame clones and lacks some. The data show 600,000 to 700,000 clones, 73% seen once. The V and J genes are TRBV5-1 and TRBJ2-7; 9 bases align to TRBD1. This sequence originates from a woman in her 30s in good health. Sequences were obtained from memory CD4+ T cells sorted from blood. Subset in this sample: CD45RA-negative fraction. The CDR3 here is CASSTQGATTYEQYF. CDR3 DNA: TGCGCCAGCAGCACACAGGGGGCCACCACCTACGAGCAGTACTTC.